This T cell receptor (beta chain) came from a study of blood T cells in healthy people across ages (dated by TCRdb to between 2015 and 2017). At the level of the whole study: In model experiments, roughly one uniquely barcoded TCR beta cDNA molecule per two T cells was captured by template switching. To track age-related changes in TCR beta repertoire diversity, the study relied on deep sequencing normalized with unique cDNA molecular identifiers. The donors were divided into four age groups: young (average approximately 15 years), middle-aged (roughly 42), aged (approximately 62) and long-lived (roughly 86). To avoid experimental bias, donors of different ages were spread randomly across the sequencing lanes. For two donors (one aged 18 to 30 and one aged 80 or older), the study analyzed two additional independent replicas of 1 million unique cDNA reads from the same blood draw.

Ends trimmed: V by 5 bases, J by 3 bases; bases unmatched to a gene: 5. Including cysteine and phenylalanine, the CDR3 has 14 amino acids. Only the CDR3 region is kept as DNA, spanning 42 bases read in frame from base 1. CDR1 and CDR2 (SQVTM, ANQGSEA) derive from the germline V gene. Regarding this clonotype: This receptor's antigen is unknown. No per-base quality is available; no much larger clone lies one base away.

Results and caveats for the whole study, not just this receptor: Bulk unsorted PBMC profiling prevented conclusive comparison of naive and antigen-experienced compartments. Because the CMV infection status of the donors was unknown, age-related changes in expanded clonotypes may potentially have been confounded. Observed TCR beta diversity per million T cells fell roughly linearly with age, and a significant reduction was already apparent by age roughly 40. Estimates of total diversity based on one million sequenced T cells were considered lower bounds and underestimates. Observed TCR beta diversity correlated strongly with the percentage of naive T cells measured by flow cytometry. Compared with the aged group, more naive CD4+ T cells, fewer expanded clones and increased TCR diversity were shown by the long-lived group, suggesting age selection.

Libraries were constructed by 5' RACE. The instrument was an Illumina HiSeq 2500. A second PCR of roughly 7 to 11 cycles was run with a J-beta primer mix and a sample-barcoded 5' primer. Each TCR beta cDNA molecule received a unique molecular identifier from a template-switch 5' adaptor carrying 12 random nucleotides. Each sample yielded at least 3 million CDR3-containing paired-end reads. First-strand cDNA was synthesized from all RNA with the Mint cDNA synthesis kit, primed by a TRBC-specific oligonucleotide. All cDNA was treated with uracil-DNA glycosylase and then went through a first 18-cycle PCR with the universal primers M1SS and BC2_uni_R. Per the original workflow: For normalization, 1 million high-quality reads were randomly selected from each sample, with every read carrying a distinct molecular identifier. Instead of being binned into consensus sequences, reads with shared molecular identifiers were discarded. MiTCR, set to a Q25 quality threshold and the strictest error-elimination algorithm, was used for CDR3 identification, clonotype clustering and error correction. A nonparametric unseen species model with Euler transformation was used to estimate a lower bound on total TCR beta diversity. Through fastp at Q25 and MiXCR, TCRdb rebuilt clones from the public reads, retaining in-frame beta chains. Duplicate CDR3 protein sequences are folded into a single record with the most common DNA and genes. What appears here as the V and J calls and clone size reflects TCRdb's work, not the paper's. The sample table holds about 640,000 distinct CDR3 sequences, of which 58% were seen once. Over 30% of the sample goes to the ten largest clones.

The 35 to 40 donors, aged 6 to 90 years, were systemically healthy Caucasian individuals from Russia. Each donor gave roughly 9.5 milliliters of peripheral blood, collected into EDTA-treated Vacutainer tubes. Ficoll-Paque density-gradient centrifugation was used to isolate PBMCs, with at least 7 million per sample. Trizol reagent was used to extract total RNA from PBMCs, with at least 5 micrograms per sample. The percentages of naive CD45RAhigh/CD27high T cells were determined by flow cytometry on a PBMC aliquot from every donor. The specimen was blood. The clonotype was recovered from a man in his 60s in good health. The chain uses TRBV29-1 and TRBJ2-1; TRBD2 lines up with 9 middle nucleotides. Here is the DNA: TGCAGCGTTAGGCCTAGCGGGGACTACAATGAGCAGTTCTTC. It codes for CSVRPSGDYNEQFF.